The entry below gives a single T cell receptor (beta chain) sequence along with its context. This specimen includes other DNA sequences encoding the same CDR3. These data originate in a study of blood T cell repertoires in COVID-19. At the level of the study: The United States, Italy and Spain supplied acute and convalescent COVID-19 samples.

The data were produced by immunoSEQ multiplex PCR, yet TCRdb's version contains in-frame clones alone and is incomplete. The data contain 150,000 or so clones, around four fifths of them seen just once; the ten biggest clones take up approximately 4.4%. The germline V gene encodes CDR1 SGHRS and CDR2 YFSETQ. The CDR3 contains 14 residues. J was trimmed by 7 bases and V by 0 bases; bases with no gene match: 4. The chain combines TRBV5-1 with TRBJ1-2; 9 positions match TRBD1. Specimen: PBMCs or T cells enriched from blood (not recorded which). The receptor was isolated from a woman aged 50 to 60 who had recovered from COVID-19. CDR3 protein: CASSLGDRAGGYTF. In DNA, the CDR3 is TGCGCCAGCAGCTTGGGGGACAGGGCGGGTGGCTACACCTTC.